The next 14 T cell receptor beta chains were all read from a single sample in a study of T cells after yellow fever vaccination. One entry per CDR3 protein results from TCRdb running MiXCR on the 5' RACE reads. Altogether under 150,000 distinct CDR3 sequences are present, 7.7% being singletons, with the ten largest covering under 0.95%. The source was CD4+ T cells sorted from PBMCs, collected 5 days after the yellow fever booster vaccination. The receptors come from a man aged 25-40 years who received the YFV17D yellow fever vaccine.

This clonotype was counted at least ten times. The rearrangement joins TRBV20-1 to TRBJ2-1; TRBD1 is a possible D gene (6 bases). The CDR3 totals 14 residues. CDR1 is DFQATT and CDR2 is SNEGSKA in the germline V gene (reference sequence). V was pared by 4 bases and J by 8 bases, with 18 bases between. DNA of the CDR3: TGCAGTGCTATTCCAGGGGCCGCCGGGGATGAGCAGTTCTTC. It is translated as CSAIPGAAGDEQFF.

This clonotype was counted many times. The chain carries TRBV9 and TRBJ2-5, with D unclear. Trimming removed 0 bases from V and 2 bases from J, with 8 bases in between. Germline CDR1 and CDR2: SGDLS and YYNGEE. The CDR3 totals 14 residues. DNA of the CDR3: TGTGCCAGCAGCGTAGCTGACAATCAAGAGACCCAGTACTTC. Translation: CASSVADNQETQYF.

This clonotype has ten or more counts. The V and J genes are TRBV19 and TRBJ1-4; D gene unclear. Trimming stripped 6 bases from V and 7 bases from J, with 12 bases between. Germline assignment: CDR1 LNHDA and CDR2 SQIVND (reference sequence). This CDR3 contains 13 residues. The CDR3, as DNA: TGTGCCAGTAGCTTACTGCGGGCTGAAAAACTGTTTTTT. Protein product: CASSLLRAEKLFF. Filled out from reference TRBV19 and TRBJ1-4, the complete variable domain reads DGGITQSPKYLFRKEGQNVTLSCEQNLNHDAMYWYRQDPGQGLRLIYYSQIVNDFQKGDIAEGYSVSREKKESFPLTVTSAQKNPTAFYLCASSLLRAEKLFFGSGTQLSVL.

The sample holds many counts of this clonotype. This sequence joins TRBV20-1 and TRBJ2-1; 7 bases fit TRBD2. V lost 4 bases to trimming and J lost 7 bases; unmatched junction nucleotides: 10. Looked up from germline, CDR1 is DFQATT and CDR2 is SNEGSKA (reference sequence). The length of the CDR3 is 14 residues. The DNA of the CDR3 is TGCAGTGCTACCTCCTGGACTAGAGGAAATGAGCAGTTCTTC. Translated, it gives CSATSWTRGNEQFF.

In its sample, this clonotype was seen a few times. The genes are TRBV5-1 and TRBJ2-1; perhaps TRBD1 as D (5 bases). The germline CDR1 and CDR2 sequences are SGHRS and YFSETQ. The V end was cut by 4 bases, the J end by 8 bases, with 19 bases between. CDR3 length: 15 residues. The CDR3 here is CASSPGQPNGYEQFF. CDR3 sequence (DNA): TGCGCCAGCAGCCCAGGACAACCAAACGGCTATGAGCAGTTCTTC.

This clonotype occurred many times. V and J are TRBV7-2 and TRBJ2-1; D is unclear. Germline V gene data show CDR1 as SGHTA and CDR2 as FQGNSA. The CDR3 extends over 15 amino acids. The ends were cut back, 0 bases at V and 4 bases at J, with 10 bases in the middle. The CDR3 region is CASSLARDFYNEQFF. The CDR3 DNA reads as TGTGCCAGCAGCTTAGCGCGAGATTTTTACAATGAGCAGTTCTTC.

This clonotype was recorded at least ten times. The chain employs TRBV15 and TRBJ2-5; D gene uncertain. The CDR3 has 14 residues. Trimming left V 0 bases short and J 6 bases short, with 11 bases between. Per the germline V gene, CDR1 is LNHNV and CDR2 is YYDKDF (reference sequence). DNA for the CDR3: TGTGCCACCAGCAGAGATGGGGTTTTAAAGACCCAGTACTTC. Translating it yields CATSRDGVLKTQYF.

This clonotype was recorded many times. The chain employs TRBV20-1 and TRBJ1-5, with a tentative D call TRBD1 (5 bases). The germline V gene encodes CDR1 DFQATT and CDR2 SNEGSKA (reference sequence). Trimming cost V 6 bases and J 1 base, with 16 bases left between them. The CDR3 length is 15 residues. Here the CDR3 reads CSAPGGTGSNQPQHF. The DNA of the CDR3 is TGCAGTGCCCCCGGAGGGACTGGGAGCAATCAGCCCCAGCATTTT.

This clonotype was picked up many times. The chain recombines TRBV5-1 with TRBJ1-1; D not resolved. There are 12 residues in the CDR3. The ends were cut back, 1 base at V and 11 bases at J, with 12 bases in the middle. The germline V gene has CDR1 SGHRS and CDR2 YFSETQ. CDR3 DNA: TGCGCCAGCAGCTTGTCCGGGCTGGGGGCTTTCTTT. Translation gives CASSLSGLGAFF. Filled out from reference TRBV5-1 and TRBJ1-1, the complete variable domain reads KAGVTQTPRYLIKTRGQQVTLSCSPISGHRSVSWYQQTPGQGLQFLFEYFSETQRNKGNFPGRFSGRQFSNSRSEMNVSTLELGDSALYLCASSLSGLGAFFGQGTRLTVV.

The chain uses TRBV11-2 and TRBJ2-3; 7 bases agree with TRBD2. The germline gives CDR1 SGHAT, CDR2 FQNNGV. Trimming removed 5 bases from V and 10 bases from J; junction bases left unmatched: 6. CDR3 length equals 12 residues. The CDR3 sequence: CASSPGLVAQYF. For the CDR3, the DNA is TGTGCCAGCAGCCCAGGACTAGTGGCGCAGTATTTT.

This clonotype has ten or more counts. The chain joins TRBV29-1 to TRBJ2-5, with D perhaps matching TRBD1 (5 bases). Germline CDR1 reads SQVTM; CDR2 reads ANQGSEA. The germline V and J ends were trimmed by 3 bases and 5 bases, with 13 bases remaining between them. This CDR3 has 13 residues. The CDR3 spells CSVEVVQGETQYF. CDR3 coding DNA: TGCAGCGTTGAGGTGGTGCAGGGCGAGACCCAGTACTTC.

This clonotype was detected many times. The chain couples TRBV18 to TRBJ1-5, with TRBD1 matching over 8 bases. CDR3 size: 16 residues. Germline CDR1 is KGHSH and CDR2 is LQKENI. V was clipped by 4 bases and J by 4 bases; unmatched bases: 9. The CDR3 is CASSHSGTGPNQPQHF. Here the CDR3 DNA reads TGTGCCAGCTCACACTCCGGGACAGGCCCTAATCAGCCCCAGCATTTT.

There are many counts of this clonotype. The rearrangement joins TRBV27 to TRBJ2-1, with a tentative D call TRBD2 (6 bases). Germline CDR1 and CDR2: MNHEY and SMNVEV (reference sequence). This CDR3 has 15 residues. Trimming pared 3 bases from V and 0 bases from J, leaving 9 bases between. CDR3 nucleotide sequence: TGTGCCAGCAGTTTGGCGGGGCCCTCCTACAATGAGCAGTTCTTC. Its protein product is CASSLAGPSYNEQFF.

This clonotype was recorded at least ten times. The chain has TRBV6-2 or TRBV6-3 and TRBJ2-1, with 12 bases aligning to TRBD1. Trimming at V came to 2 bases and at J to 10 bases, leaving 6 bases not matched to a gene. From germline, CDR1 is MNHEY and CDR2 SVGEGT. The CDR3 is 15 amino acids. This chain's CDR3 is CASSYRGQGAGEQFF. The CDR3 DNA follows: TGTGCCAGCAGTTACAGGGGACAGGGGGCTGGAGAGCAGTTCTTC.